A selection of T cell receptor beta chains follows, all from one sample in a study of cytomegalovirus exposure and HLA in healthy donors. The data were produced by immunoSEQ multiplex PCR, yet TCRdb's version contains in-frame clones alone and is incomplete. This table has some 170,000 clones, 75% to 85% appearing once. Material: PBMCs. These receptors were obtained from a woman aged 60 to 75 in good health and CMV-seropositive. Both conserved end residues are part of each CDR3. The order of the fields is J gene, V gene, CDR3 protein.

j_call: TRBJ1-1; v_call: TRBV7-9; cdr3_aa: CASETGVNTEAFF
j_call: TRBJ2-3; v_call: TRBV18; cdr3_aa: CASSPERRGGTDTQYF
j_call: TRBJ2-3; v_call: TRBV21-1; cdr3_aa: CASQGDTDTQYF
j_call: TRBJ1-4; v_call: TRBV25-1; cdr3_aa: CASSGLRDRDFTNEKLFF
j_call: TRBJ2-3; v_call: TRBV5-4; cdr3_aa: CASRTTGATDTQYF
j_call: TRBJ1-2; v_call: TRBV19; cdr3_aa: CASSIADTDGYTF
j_call: TRBJ1-2; v_call: TRBV2; cdr3_aa: CASSGSGGFGYTF
j_call: TRBJ2-3; v_call: TRBV6-4; cdr3_aa: CASSDSGQGTDTQYF
j_call: TRBJ1-6; v_call: TRBV19; cdr3_aa: CASSTNDRGSSYNSPLHF
j_call: TRBJ2-2; v_call: TRBV28; cdr3_aa: CASNGGGITGELFF
j_call: TRBJ2-5; v_call: TRBV6-6; cdr3_aa: CASSKLEQYF
j_call: TRBJ1-2; v_call: TRBV15; cdr3_aa: CATSRERGGDYGYTF
j_call: TRBJ2-1; v_call: TRBV30; cdr3_aa: CAWSGTGKIGNEQFF
j_call: TRBJ2-2; v_call: TRBV27; cdr3_aa: CASSTGTGGSTGELFF
j_call: TRBJ2-3; v_call: TRBV2; cdr3_aa: CASSEADWDRSLHRTQYF
j_call: TRBJ2-2; v_call: TRBV7-3; cdr3_aa: CASSLTANTGELFF
j_call: TRBJ2-5; v_call: TRBV7-2; cdr3_aa: CASSLGQGQETQYF
j_call: TRBJ1-1; v_call: TRBV7-2; cdr3_aa: CASRARGGALNTEAFF
j_call: TRBJ2-7; v_call: TRBV4-2; cdr3_aa: CASSQGSDPTYEQYF
j_call: TRBJ2-1; v_call: TRBV30; cdr3_aa: CAWSRKGAFNEQFF
j_call: TRBJ1-4; v_call: TRBV7-9; cdr3_aa: CASSLSREGEKLFF
j_call: TRBJ2-5; v_call: TRBV19; cdr3_aa: CASSRQGDQETQYF
j_call: TRBJ2-7; v_call: TRBV25-1; cdr3_aa: CASSPTGQWTYEQYF
j_call: NA; v_call: TRBV18; cdr3_aa: CASSPMEESYEQYF
j_call: TRBJ1-2; v_call: TRBV2; cdr3_aa: CASGGQGEPGGYTF
j_call: NA; v_call: TRBV5-4; cdr3_aa: CASSSGLAYEQYF
j_call: TRBJ1-5; v_call: TRBV30; cdr3_aa: CAWSGQGNQPQHF
j_call: TRBJ2-2; v_call: TRBV28; cdr3_aa: CASRSVGELFF
j_call: TRBJ2-3; v_call: TRBV6-5; cdr3_aa: CASKRTGNTDTQYF
j_call: TRBJ1-5; v_call: TRBV2; cdr3_aa: CASSLRGNSNQPQHF
j_call: TRBJ2-1; v_call: TRBV19; cdr3_aa: CASSISGTSPNNEQFF
j_call: TRBJ2-5; v_call: TRBV5-1; cdr3_aa: CASSSTSAETQYF
j_call: TRBJ1-5; v_call: TRBV2; cdr3_aa: CAIAGQGGSPNQPQHF
j_call: TRBJ1-3; v_call: TRBV18; cdr3_aa: CASSALTGVGNTIYF
j_call: TRBJ2-3; v_call: TRBV5-6; cdr3_aa: CASSYRATGYGTDTQYF
j_call: TRBJ2-1; v_call: TRBV9; cdr3_aa: CASSVAGSGALYNEQFF
j_call: TRBJ1-1; v_call: TRBV7-3; cdr3_aa: CASSPSGQMNTEAFF
j_call: TRBJ2-3; v_call: TRBV27; cdr3_aa: CASSSTYNTDTQYF
j_call: TRBJ1-5; v_call: TRBV30; cdr3_aa: CAWSLQQGADQPQHF
j_call: TRBJ2-7; v_call: TRBV5-1; cdr3_aa: CASSKGLGTTSSYEQYF